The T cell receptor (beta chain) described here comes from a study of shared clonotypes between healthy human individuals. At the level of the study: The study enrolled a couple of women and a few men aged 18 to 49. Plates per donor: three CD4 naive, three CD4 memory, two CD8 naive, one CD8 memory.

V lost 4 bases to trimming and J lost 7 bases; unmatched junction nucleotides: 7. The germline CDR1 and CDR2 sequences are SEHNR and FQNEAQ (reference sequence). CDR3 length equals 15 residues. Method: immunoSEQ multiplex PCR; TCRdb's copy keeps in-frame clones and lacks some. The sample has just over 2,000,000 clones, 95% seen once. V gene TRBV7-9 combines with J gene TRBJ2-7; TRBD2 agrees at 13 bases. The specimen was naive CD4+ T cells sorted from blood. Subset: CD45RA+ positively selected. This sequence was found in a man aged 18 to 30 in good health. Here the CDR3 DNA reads TGTGCCAGCAGCTACGGACTAGCGGGAGTGGGGGAGCAGTACTTC. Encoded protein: CASSYGLAGVGEQYF.